The 29 T cell receptor beta chains reported below all come from one sample, sequenced in a study of OX40 agonist ivuxolimab in advanced cancers. The table came from immunoSEQ multiplex PCR; TCRdb's copy has only in-frame clones and leaves some out. The sample shows 60,000 to 80,000 clones, more than 65% of them seen only once. The sequences come from CD4+ or CD8+ T cells sorted from blood, collected in a trial of the OX40 agonist ivuxolimab. Receptors were obtained from an adult with an advanced solid tumor such as melanoma, head and neck, liver or kidney cancer.

This clone was seen only once. The chain employs TRBV9 and TRBJ2-7; D gene uncertain. The V end was cut by 4 bases, the J end by 0 bases, with 11 bases between. Germline lookup yields CDR1 SGDLS and CDR2 YYNGEE. CDR3 length: 14 residues. In DNA form, the CDR3 reads TGTGCCAGCAGCCCTCGGCACAGCTCCTACGAGCAGTACTTC. This sequence encodes CASSPRHSSYEQYF.

This chain joins TRBV5-5 and TRBJ2-5; TRBD1 matches 7 bases. The CDR3 runs 15 residues. Germline V gene lookup returns CDR1 SGHKS and CDR2 YYEKEE (reference sequence). V shed 4 bases, J shed 4 bases, and the junction held 10 bases outside the gene matches. CDR3 protein: CASSAETGKTETQYF. In DNA, the CDR3 is TGTGCCAGCAGCGCCGAGACAGGGAAGACAGAGACCCAGTACTTC.

This rearrangement joins TRBV18 to TRBJ2-5; D is unclear. The V gene lost 3 bases and the J gene lost 3 bases, with 8 bases spanning the gap. The CDR3 spans 13 residues. CDR1 and CDR2 (germline): KGHSH, LQKENI. CDR3 in amino acids: CASSPQREETQYF. In DNA form, the CDR3 reads TGTGCCAGCTCACCCCAGCGTGAAGAGACCCAGTACTTC.

V gene TRBV6-5 combines with J gene TRBJ2-3, with a tentative D call TRBD1 (5 bases). The CDR3 is 14 amino acids. Germline CDR1 MNHEY, CDR2 SVGAGI. The V end was cut by 4 bases, the J end by 1 base, with 9 bases between. In DNA form, the CDR3 reads TGTGCCAGCAGTTGGACACAGGGCACAGATACGCAGTATTTT. It encodes CASSWTQGTDTQYF.

The gene calls are TRBV11-2 and TRBJ1-1; D unclear. The CDR3 extends over 13 amino acids. Germline assignment: CDR1 SGHAT and CDR2 FQNNGV. V lost 1 base and J 8 bases, leaving 11 bases between the germline ends. This CDR3 reads CASSLGLESEAFF. In DNA, the CDR3 is TGTGCCAGCAGCTTAGGACTGGAATCGGAAGCTTTCTTT.

This rearrangement joins TRBV4-3 to TRBJ2-3; unclear D gene. In germline, CDR1 is LGHNA, CDR2 YSLEER. This CDR3 has 16 residues. The V and J ends lost 1 base and 1 base respectively, with 12 bases between them. This CDR3 is CASSQGKQYRTDTQYF. The CDR3, as DNA: TGCGCCAGCAGCCAAGGAAAACAGTATCGCACAGATACGCAGTATTTT.

V is TRBV7-2 and J is TRBJ2-1, with 7 bases lining up with TRBD2. The CDR3 extends over 15 amino acids. CDR1 is SGHTA and CDR2 is FQGNSA in the germline V gene. After removal of 2 bases from V and 1 base from J, the junction contained 2 bases not matched to a gene. DNA of the CDR3: TGTGCCAGCAGCTTAAGCGGGGTTTCCTACAATGAGCAGTTCTTC. Translated, it gives CASSLSGVSYNEQFF. Filled out from reference TRBV7-2 and TRBJ2-1, the complete variable domain reads GAGVSQSPSNKVTEKGKDVELRCDPISGHTALYWYRQSLGQGLEFLIYFQGNSAPDKSGLPSDRFSAERTGGSVSTLTIQRTQQEDSAVYLCASSLSGVSYNEQFFGPGTRLTVL.

This clone was recorded a few times. The chain couples TRBV13 to TRBJ2-5; tentative D call: TRBD1 (5 bases). Between the trimmed V and J ends, which lost 2 bases and 7 bases, there was a span of 11 bases. CDR1 and CDR2 (germline): PRHDT, FYEKMQ (reference sequence). This CDR3 region has 13 residues. This CDR3 is CASSLTGIPTQYF. The CDR3 bases are TGTGCCAGCAGCTTAACAGGCATTCCGACCCAGTACTTC.

The chain has TRBV6-1 and TRBJ1-1; D ambiguous. V gave up 6 bases and J gave up 3 bases, with 11 bases separating them. This CDR3 has 13 amino acids. Looked up from germline, CDR1 is MNHNS and CDR2 is SASEGT. CDR3: CASRARPDTEAFF. The CDR3 coding sequence is TGTGCCAGCAGGGCACGTCCGGACACTGAAGCTTTCTTT.

This CDR3 is CASSLPAGDYGYTF. In DNA, the CDR3 is TGTGCCAGCAGTTTACCTGCAGGGGACTATGGCTACACCTTC. V and J are TRBV28 and TRBJ1-2, with D perhaps matching TRBD1 (6 bases). This CDR3 has 14 amino acids. V was trimmed by 2 bases and J by 3 bases, leaving 10 bases between them. Germline loops: CDR1 MDHEN, CDR2 SYDVKM.

The CDR3 DNA sequence: TGTGCCAGCAGTTGGGCAGGGGACCTTCCTTATGGCTACACCTTC. Translation: CASSWAGDLPYGYTF. This sequence joins TRBV28 and TRBJ1-2; a possible D gene is TRBD1 (6 bases). Trimming took off 4 bases at V and 5 bases at J, with 17 bases between the two ends. This CDR3 has 15 amino acids. The germline V gene encodes CDR1 MDHEN and CDR2 SYDVKM.

This sequence joins TRBV2 and TRBJ2-7, with D unresolved. Germline V gene sequence: CDR1 SNHLY, CDR2 FYNNEI. V lost 3 bases and J 3 bases, leaving 18 bases between the germline ends. This CDR3 contains 16 residues. Here the CDR3 reads CASSEEVDPGNYEQYF. In DNA, the CDR3 is TGTGCCAGCAGTGAGGAAGTAGACCCAGGAAACTACGAGCAGTACTTC. Combining the CDR3 with reference TRBV2 and TRBJ2-7 gives the whole variable domain EPEVTQTPSHQVTQMGQEVILRCVPISNHLYFYWYRQILGQKVEFLVSFYNNEISEKSEIFDDQFSVERPDGSNFTLKIRSTKLEDSAMYFCASSEEVDPGNYEQYFGPGTRLTVT.

This rearrangement joins TRBV19 to TRBJ2-1, with 7 bases identical to TRBD2. Looked up from germline, CDR1 is LNHDA and CDR2 is SQIVND (reference sequence). The ends lost 1 base at V and 6 bases at J; junction bases unmatched: 3. The CDR3 is 14 amino acids. CDR3 sequence reads: CASSIAGGFNEQFF. In DNA form, the CDR3 reads TGTGCCAGTAGTATAGCGGGAGGATTCAATGAGCAGTTCTTC.

This chain joins TRBV27 and TRBJ2-1, with D possibly matching TRBD2 (7 bases). The length of the CDR3 is 18 residues. Germline V gene data show CDR1 as MNHEY and CDR2 as SMNVEV (reference sequence). V was clipped by 11 bases and J by 2 bases, with 28 bases between them. The CDR3 nucleotides are TGTGCCTCCACCACGCCCACGGGGGCGGGAGCCCCCTACAATGAGCAGTTCTTC. It specifies CASTTPTGAGAPYNEQFF.

The chain joins TRBV18 to TRBJ1-2, with TRBD1 identical over 7 bases. This CDR3 spans 13 amino acids. After removal of 4 bases from V and 3 bases from J, the junction contained 2 bases not matched to a gene. CDR1 and CDR2 (germline): KGHSH, LQKENI. In DNA, the CDR3 is TGTGCCAGCTCACGGCAGGGGGACTATGGCTACACCTTC. Translation: CASSRQGDYGYTF.

The J gene is TRBJ1-5, the V gene TRBV18, with TRBD1 identical over 7 bases. Germline V gives CDR1 KGHSH, CDR2 LQKENI. V gave up 3 bases and J gave up 2 bases; unmatched junction bases: 1. CDR3 length: 14 amino acids. The DNA for the CDR3 is TGTGCCAGCTCACCCGGGACAGGCAATCAGCCCCAGCATTTT. This codes for CASSPGTGNQPQHF.

This clone was counted a single time. This chain links TRBV28 with TRBJ2-1, with a tentative D call TRBD2 (7 bases). Germline values: CDR1 MDHEN, CDR2 SYDVKM. The CDR3 contains 17 residues. V lost 6 bases and J 0 bases, leaving 18 bases between the germline ends. The CDR3 is CASRRGSGGSSYNEQFF. CDR3 coding DNA: TGTGCCAGCAGAAGGGGGTCCGGGGGGAGCTCCTACAATGAGCAGTTCTTC. The variable domain in full, completed from reference TRBV28 and TRBJ2-1, reads DVKVTQSSRYLVKRTGEKVFLECVQDMDHENMFWYRQDPGLGLRLIYFSYDVKMKEKGDIPEGYSVSREKKERFSLILESASTNQTSMYLCASRRGSGGSSYNEQFFGPGTRLTVL.

The rearrangement joins TRBV28 to TRBJ1-1; TRBD1 might be the D (5 bases). The CDR3 length is 12 residues. Germline CDR1 is MDHEN and CDR2 is SYDVKM. In nucleotides, the CDR3 is TGTGTTATCTCGGGGCCCGTAACTGAAGCTTTCTTT. It is translated as CVISGPVTEAFF.

The V gene is TRBV5-5, the J gene TRBJ1-2, with D tentatively TRBD1 (6 bases). The ends were cut back, 2 bases at V and 4 bases at J, with 12 bases in the middle. The germline CDR1 and CDR2 sequences are SGHKS and YYEKEE (reference sequence). The CDR3 loop spans 14 amino acids. For the CDR3, the DNA is TGTGCCAGCAGCTTCCCAGGGGCGGGCTATGGCTACACCTTC. It specifies CASSFPGAGYGYTF. The variable domain in full, with the rest retrieved from reference TRBV5-5 and TRBJ1-2, is DAGVTQSPTHLIKTRGQQVTLRCSPISGHKSVSWYQQVLGQGPQFIFQYYEKEERGRGNFPDRFSARQFPNYSSELNVNALLLGDSALYLCASSFPGAGYGYTFGSGTRLTVV.

This clone was found once. The junction does not match germline at one end; this may be a read error. The rearrangement joins TRBV28 to TRBJ2-7; D might be TRBD1 or TRBD2, each matching 5 bases. The CDR3 spans 12 residues. CDR1 MDHEN and CDR2 SYDVKM come from the germline V gene. The CDR3 region has the DNA TGTGCCGGCAGCTCGGGGCTTTACGAGCAGTACTTC. This translates into CAGSSGLYEQYF.

This chain uses TRBV6-5 with TRBJ2-5; 12 nucleotides line up with TRBD2. The germline CDR1 and CDR2 sequences are MNHEY and SVGAGI. CDR3 size: 15 residues. Losses at the gene ends were 10 bases for V and 4 bases for J; bases not matched to a gene: 10. As DNA, the CDR3 is TGTGCCACCCGACTAGCGGGAGAAGTAGGAGAGACCCAGTACTTC. Protein sequence: CATRLAGEVGETQYF.

This clone occurred a few times. The chain couples TRBV28 to TRBJ1-1; no definite D call. This CDR3 region has 11 residues. Germline loops: CDR1 MDHEN, CDR2 SYDVKM. V lost 6 bases and J lost 8, with 10 bases in between. The CDR3 loop reads CASSLPPEAFF. The CDR3 DNA reads TGTGCCAGCAGCTTGCCCCCCGAAGCTTTCTTT.

V usage is TRBV6-5 and J usage is TRBJ1-5; 7 bases agree with TRBD1. The junction had 0 bases not matched to a gene; V was cut back by 6 bases and J by 4 bases. Germline CDR1 MNHEY, CDR2 SVGAGI. This CDR3 spans 12 amino acids. CDR3 loop: CASRDRNQPQHF. The CDR3, as DNA: TGTGCCAGCAGGGACAGGAATCAGCCCCAGCATTTT.

The V and J genes are TRBV6-5 and TRBJ2-1, with D unclear. V gave up 7 bases and J gave up 9 bases, with 10 bases separating them. Germline-derived CDR1 and CDR2 are MNHEY and SVGAGI. The CDR3 sequence is 11 residues long. The CDR3 here is CASKRTVEQFF. DNA of the CDR3: TGTGCCAGCAAAAGAACCGTTGAGCAGTTCTTC.

The rearrangement joins TRBV6-5 to TRBJ2-5; D remains ambiguous. Germline CDR1 MNHEY, CDR2 SVGAGI. The CDR3 is made up of 14 amino acids. Trimming stripped 0 bases from V and 7 bases from J, with 12 bases between. The CDR3 loop is CASSYSGLAVTQYF. For the CDR3, the DNA is TGTGCCAGCAGTTACTCGGGGTTAGCAGTGACCCAGTACTTC.

The genes are TRBV11-2 and TRBJ2-1; D may be TRBD2 (6 bases). Per the germline V gene, CDR1 is SGHAT and CDR2 is FQNNGV. V shed 5 bases and J shed 9 bases, with 14 bases lying between them. This CDR3 region has 13 residues. The CDR3 DNA reads TGTGCCAGCAGCCTCCTGACTAGGGGTGAGCAGTTCTTC. Amino acids: CASSLLTRGEQFF.

The J gene is TRBJ1-2, the V gene TRBV10-3; perhaps TRBD1 as D (6 bases). This CDR3 region has 13 residues. CDR1 is ENHRY and CDR2 is SYGVKD in the germline V gene. The V and J ends lost 5 bases and 4 bases respectively, with 11 bases between them. The DNA of the CDR3 is TGTGCCATCAGTTCCCGGGGGGCCTATGGCTACACCTTC. It codes for CAISSRGAYGYTF.

V gene TRBV6-5 combines with J gene TRBJ1-2; 10 positions match TRBD1. CDR1 and CDR2 from the germline V gene are MNHEY and SVGAGI. This CDR3 region has 15 residues. The V segment lost 0 bases and the J segment 10 bases; nucleotides outside the gene matches: 8. The DNA of the CDR3 is TGTGCCAGCAGTTACTCCCAGGGACAGGGGACGCCCTACACCTTC. This encodes CASSYSQGQGTPYTF.

This chain uses TRBV28 with TRBJ2-6, with D tentatively TRBD1 or TRBD2 (5 bases each). Germline loops: CDR1 MDHEN, CDR2 SYDVKM. The CDR3 is 17 residues long. Trimming stripped 6 bases from V and 0 bases from J, with 15 bases between. The CDR3 region has the DNA TGTGCCAGCAGCCTCACCGTGGGGGTCTCTGGGGCCAACGTCCTGACTTTC. It specifies CASSLTVGVSGANVLTF. Full variable domain (missing parts from reference TRBV28 and TRBJ2-6): DVKVTQSSRYLVKRTGEKVFLECVQDMDHENMFWYRQDPGLGLRLIYFSYDVKMKEKGDIPEGYSVSREKKERFSLILESASTNQTSMYLCASSLTVGVSGANVLTFGAGSRLTVL.